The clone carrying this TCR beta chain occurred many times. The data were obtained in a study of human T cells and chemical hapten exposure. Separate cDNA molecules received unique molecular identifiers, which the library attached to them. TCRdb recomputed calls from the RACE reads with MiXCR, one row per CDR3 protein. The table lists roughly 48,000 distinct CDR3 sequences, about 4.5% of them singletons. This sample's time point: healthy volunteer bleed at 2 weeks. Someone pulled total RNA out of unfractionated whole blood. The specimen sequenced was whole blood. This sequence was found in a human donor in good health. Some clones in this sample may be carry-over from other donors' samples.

CDR3 DNA: TGCGCCAGCAGCCACGGGGTAGCGCCCAATGAGCAGTTCTTC. Translating it yields CASSHGVAPNEQFF. The V gene is TRBV5-1, the J gene TRBJ2-1, with a possible D match to TRBD2 (5 bases). Germline-derived CDR1 and CDR2 are SGHRS and YFSETQ. V was cut by 4 bases and J by 6 bases, with 14 bases left in between. This CDR3 is built from 14 residues.